A selection of T cell receptor beta chains follows, all from one sample in a study of pediatric ulcerative colitis. Data came from immunoSEQ multiplex PCR; TCRdb stores just in-frame clones and leaves some out. The data show about 35,000 clones, with roughly 81% seen just once and approximately 1% held by the top ten. The sample taken for sequencing was gut tissue. The receptors stem from a boy between 5 and 17 years old with mild ulcerative colitis. Each CDR3 is given with its conserved first and last residue. Each record gives: V gene, D gene, J gene, clone size, CDR3 protein, CDR3 DNA. The D gene is left open where the match is weak. Not all rows give a size; the values are once, few, many and, for expanded clones, a class.

v_call: TRBV7-6
d_call: -
j_call: TRBJ2-5
clone_size: few
cdr3_aa: CASSLTSSGYGEETQYF
cdr3_nt: TGTGCCAGCAGCTTAACATCTTCAGGGTATGGGGAAGAGACCCAGTACTTC

v_call: TRBV5-6
d_call: -
j_call: TRBJ2-1
clone_size: -
cdr3_aa: CASSPEGGADEQFF
cdr3_nt: TGTGCCAGCAGCCCGGAGGGGGGGGCAGATGAGCAGTTCTTC

v_call: TRBV15
d_call: TRBD1
j_call: TRBJ1-2
clone_size: few
cdr3_aa: CATSRDIGTGRDYGYTF
cdr3_nt: TGTGCCACCAGCAGAGATATTGGGACAGGGAGAGACTATGGCTACACCTTC

v_call: TRBV30
d_call: TRBD1
j_call: TRBJ2-5
clone_size: -
cdr3_aa: CAWSQGAGETQYF
cdr3_nt: TGTGCCTGGAGTCAGGGGGCGGGGGAGACCCAGTACTTC

v_call: TRBV5-4
d_call: -
j_call: TRBJ2-4
clone_size: -
cdr3_aa: CASSSAGVSKNIQYF
cdr3_nt: TGTGCCAGCAGCTCGGCAGGGGTTTCCAAAAACATTCAGTACTTC

v_call: TRBV5-8
d_call: -
j_call: TRBJ1-1
clone_size: -
cdr3_aa: CASSLTSWTVGTEAFF
cdr3_nt: TGTGCCAGCAGCTTGACTTCCTGGACAGTAGGGACTGAAGCTTTCTTT

v_call: TRBV4-2
d_call: -
j_call: TRBJ1-3
clone_size: -
cdr3_aa: CASSQGAGGQGLPGNTIYF
cdr3_nt: TGTGCCAGCAGCCAAGGAGCCGGGGGGCAGGGGCTGCCTGGAAACACCATATATTTT

v_call: TRBV30
d_call: -
j_call: TRBJ1-2
clone_size: once
cdr3_aa: CACGGPNYGYTF
cdr3_nt: TGTGCCTGCGGGGGGCCTAACTATGGCTACACCTTC

v_call: TRBV2
d_call: -
j_call: TRBJ2-3
clone_size: -
cdr3_aa: CASSGAIWSTDTQYF
cdr3_nt: TGTGCCAGCAGTGGGGCAATTTGGAGTACAGATACGCAGTATTTT

v_call: TRBV6-4
d_call: -
j_call: TRBJ1-2
clone_size: -
cdr3_aa: CASSPRATLLVGGYTF
cdr3_nt: TGTGCCAGCAGTCCCCGGGCCACTCTGTTAGTCGGTGGCTACACCTTC

v_call: TRBV2
d_call: -
j_call: TRBJ1-6
clone_size: -
cdr3_aa: CASSPSPGRPNSPLHF
cdr3_nt: TGTGCCAGCAGTCCCTCACCGGGACGACCTAATTCACCCCTCCACTTT

v_call: TRBV30
d_call: TRBD2
j_call: TRBJ2-3
clone_size: -
cdr3_aa: CAWTGGSTDTQYF
cdr3_nt: TGTGCCTGGACGGGAGGATCCACAGATACGCAGTATTTT

v_call: TRBV7-6
d_call: TRBD1
j_call: TRBJ1-5
clone_size: -
cdr3_aa: CASSLGQGSQPQHF
cdr3_nt: TGTGCCAGCAGCTTAGGACAGGGGAGTCAGCCCCAGCATTTT

v_call: TRBV5-8
d_call: -
j_call: TRBJ1-2
clone_size: -
cdr3_aa: CASSLDHPYGYTF
cdr3_nt: TGTGCCAGCAGCTTGGATCATCCTTATGGCTACACCTTC

v_call: TRBV18
d_call: TRBD1
j_call: TRBJ1-6
clone_size: -
cdr3_aa: CASSIMSGQAFNSPLHF
cdr3_nt: TGTGCCAGCTCAATAATGTCGGGACAGGCCTTTAATTCACCCCTCCACTTT

v_call: TRBV5-1
d_call: -
j_call: TRBJ2-3
clone_size: -
cdr3_aa: CASSLVPRGYTDTQYF
cdr3_nt: TGCGCCAGCAGCTTGGTCCCGCGGGGCTACACAGATACGCAGTATTTT

v_call: TRBV18
d_call: -
j_call: TRBJ1-4
clone_size: -
cdr3_aa: CASSPNGQNEKLFF
cdr3_nt: TGTGCCAGCTCACCAAACGGACAGAATGAAAAACTGTTTTTT

v_call: TRBV15
d_call: -
j_call: TRBJ2-1
clone_size: -
cdr3_aa: CATTTFDSSYNEQFF
cdr3_nt: TGTGCCACCACTACTTTCGATAGCTCCTACAATGAGCAGTTCTTC

v_call: TRBV27
d_call: -
j_call: TRBJ2-5
clone_size: -
cdr3_aa: CASSFHSFVGAQYF
cdr3_nt: TGTGCCAGCAGTTTCCACAGTTTCGTGGGGGCCCAGTACTTC

v_call: TRBV6-6
d_call: -
j_call: TRBJ1-1
clone_size: -
cdr3_aa: CASSPTGTPGTEAFF
cdr3_nt: TGTGCCAGCAGTCCGACCGGGACCCCGGGCACTGAAGCTTTCTTT

v_call: TRBV5-4
d_call: TRBD2
j_call: TRBJ2-5
clone_size: -
cdr3_aa: CASSLEGLAEGETQYF
cdr3_nt: TGTGCCAGCAGCTTGGAGGGACTAGCGGAGGGGGAGACCCAGTACTTC

v_call: TRBV4-2
d_call: TRBD2
j_call: TRBJ2-5
clone_size: -
cdr3_aa: CASSQDGKRGGSDQETQYF
cdr3_nt: TGTGCCAGCAGCCAAGATGGAAAGCGGGGGGGCTCGGACCAAGAGACCCAGTACTTC